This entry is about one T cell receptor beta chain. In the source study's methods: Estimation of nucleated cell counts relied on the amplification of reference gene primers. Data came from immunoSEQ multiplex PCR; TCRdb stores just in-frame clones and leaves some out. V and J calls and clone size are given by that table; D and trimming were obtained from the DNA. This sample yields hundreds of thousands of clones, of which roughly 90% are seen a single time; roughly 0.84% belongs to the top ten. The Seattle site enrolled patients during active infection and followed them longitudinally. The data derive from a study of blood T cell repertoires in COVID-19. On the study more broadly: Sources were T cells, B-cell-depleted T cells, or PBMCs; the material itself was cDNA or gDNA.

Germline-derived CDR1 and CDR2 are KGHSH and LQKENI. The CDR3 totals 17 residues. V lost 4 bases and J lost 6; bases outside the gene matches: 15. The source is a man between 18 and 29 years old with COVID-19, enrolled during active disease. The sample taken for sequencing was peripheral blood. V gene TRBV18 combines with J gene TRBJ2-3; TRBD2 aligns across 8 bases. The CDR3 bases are TGTGCCAGCTCACACGGGAGGGAAATATCAGGAGCTGATACGCAGTATTTT. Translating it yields CASSHGREISGADTQYF.